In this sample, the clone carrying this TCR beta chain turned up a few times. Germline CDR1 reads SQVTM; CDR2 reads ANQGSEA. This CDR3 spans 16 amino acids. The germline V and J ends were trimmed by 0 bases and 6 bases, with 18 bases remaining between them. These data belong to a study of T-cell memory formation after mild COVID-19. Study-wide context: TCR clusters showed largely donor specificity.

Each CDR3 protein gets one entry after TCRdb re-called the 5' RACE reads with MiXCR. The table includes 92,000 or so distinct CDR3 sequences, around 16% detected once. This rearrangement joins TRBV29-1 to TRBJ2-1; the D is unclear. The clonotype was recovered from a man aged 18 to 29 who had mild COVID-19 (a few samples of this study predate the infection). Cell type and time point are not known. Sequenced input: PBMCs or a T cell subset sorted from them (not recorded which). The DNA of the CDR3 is TGCAGCGTTGAAGATCTAGGGCTAGAATTTATCAATGAGCAGTTCTTC. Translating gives CSVEDLGLEFINEQFF.